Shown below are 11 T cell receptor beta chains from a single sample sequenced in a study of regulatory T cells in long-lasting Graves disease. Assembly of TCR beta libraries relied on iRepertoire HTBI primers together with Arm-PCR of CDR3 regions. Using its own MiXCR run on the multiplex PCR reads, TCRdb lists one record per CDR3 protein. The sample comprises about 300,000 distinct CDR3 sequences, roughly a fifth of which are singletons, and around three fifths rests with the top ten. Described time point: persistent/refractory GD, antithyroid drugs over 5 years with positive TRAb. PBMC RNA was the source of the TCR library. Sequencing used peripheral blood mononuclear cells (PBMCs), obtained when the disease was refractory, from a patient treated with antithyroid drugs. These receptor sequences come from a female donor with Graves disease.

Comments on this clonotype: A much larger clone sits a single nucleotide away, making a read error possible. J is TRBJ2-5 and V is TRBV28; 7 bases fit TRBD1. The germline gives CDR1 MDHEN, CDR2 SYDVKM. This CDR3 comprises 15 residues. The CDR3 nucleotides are TGTGCCAGCAGTGACAGGGTCTATTACCAAGAGACCCGGTACTTC. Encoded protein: CASSDRVYYQETRYF.

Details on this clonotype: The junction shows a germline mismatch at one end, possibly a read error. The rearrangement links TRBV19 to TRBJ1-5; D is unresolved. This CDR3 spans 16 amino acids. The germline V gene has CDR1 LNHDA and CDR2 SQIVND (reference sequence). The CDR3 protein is CASSLTAWEGNQPQDF. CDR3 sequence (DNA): TGTGCCAGTAGTTTAACGGCGTGGGAAGGCAATCAGCCCCAGGATTTT.

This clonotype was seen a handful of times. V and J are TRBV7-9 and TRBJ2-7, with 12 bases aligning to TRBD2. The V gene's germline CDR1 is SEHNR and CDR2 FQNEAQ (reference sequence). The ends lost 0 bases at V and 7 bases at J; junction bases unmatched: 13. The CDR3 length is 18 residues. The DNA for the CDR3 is TGTGCCAGCAGCTTAGCCGTCTTGACTAGCGGGAGTTCTAGTGAGCAGTACTTC. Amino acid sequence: CASSLAVLTSGSSSEQYF.

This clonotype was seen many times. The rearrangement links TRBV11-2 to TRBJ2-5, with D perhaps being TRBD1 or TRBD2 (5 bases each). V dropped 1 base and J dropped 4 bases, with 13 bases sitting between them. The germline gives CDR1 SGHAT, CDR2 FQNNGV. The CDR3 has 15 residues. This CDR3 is CASSLGDGDGETQYF. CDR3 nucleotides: TGTGCCAGCAGCTTAGGGGACGGGGATGGAGAGACCCAGTACTTC.

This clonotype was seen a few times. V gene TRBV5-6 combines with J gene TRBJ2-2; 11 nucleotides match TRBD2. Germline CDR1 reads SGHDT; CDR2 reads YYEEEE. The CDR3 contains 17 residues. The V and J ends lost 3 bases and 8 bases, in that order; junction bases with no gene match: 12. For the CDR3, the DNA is TGTGCCAGCAGCTCCCTCGAACTAGCGGGAGTAATAGGGGAGCTGTTTTTT. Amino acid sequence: CASSSLELAGVIGELFF.

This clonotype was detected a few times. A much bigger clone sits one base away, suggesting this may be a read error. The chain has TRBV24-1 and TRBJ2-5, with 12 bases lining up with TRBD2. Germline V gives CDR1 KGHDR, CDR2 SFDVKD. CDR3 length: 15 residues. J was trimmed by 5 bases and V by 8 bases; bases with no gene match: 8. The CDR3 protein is CATNDRTSGKETQYF. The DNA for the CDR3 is TGTGCCACCAATGACCGGACTAGCGGGAAGGAGACCCAGTACTTC.

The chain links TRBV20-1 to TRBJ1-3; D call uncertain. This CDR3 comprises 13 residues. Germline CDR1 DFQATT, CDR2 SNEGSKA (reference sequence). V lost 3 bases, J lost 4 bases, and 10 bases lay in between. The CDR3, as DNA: TGCAGTGCTAGCGGTCTGTCCGGAAACACCATATATTTT. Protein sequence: CSASGLSGNTIYF.

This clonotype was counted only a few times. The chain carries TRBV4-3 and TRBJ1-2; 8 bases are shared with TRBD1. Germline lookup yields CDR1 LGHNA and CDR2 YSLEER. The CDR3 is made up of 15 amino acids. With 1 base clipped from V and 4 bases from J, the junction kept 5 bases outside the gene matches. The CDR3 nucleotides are TGCGCCAGCAGCCAAGGAAGACAGGGGCGCTATGGCTACACCTTC. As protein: CASSQGRQGRYGYTF.

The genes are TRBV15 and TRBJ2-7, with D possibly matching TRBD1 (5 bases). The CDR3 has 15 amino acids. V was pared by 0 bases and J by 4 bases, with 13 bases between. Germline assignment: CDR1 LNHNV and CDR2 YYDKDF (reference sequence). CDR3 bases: TGTGCCACCAGCAGAGACAAGACCACAGGTTACGAGCAGTACTTC. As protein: CATSRDKTTGYEQYF.

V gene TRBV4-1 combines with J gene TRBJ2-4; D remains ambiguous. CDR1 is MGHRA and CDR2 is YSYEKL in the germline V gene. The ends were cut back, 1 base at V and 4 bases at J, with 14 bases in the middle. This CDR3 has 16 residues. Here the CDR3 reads CASSQVAKTIKNIQYF. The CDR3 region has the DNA TGCGCCAGCAGCCAAGTCGCGAAGACCATAAAAAACATTCAGTACTTC.

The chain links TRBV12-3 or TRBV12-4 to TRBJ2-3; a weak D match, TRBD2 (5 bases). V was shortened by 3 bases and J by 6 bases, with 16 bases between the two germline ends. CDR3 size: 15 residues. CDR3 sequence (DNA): TGTGCCAGCAGTTTGTCTTTAACTAGTTCCGATACGCAGTATTTT. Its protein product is CASSLSLTSSDTQYF.